Presented here are 27 T cell receptor beta chains from one specimen sequenced in a study of T cell repertoires in cytomegalovirus infection. TCRdb redid the calling of the reads with MiXCR, one entry per CDR3 protein. The sample comprises around 210,000 distinct CDR3 sequences, 6% to 8% of which are singletons, and around 6.5% rests with the top ten. Sequences were obtained from PBMCs. These receptors came from a human donor in good health (CMV status not recorded). Some clones in this sample may be carry-over from other donors' samples.

Many counts were recorded for this clonotype. The genes are TRBV6-6 and TRBJ1-5; D is perhaps TRBD1 (6 bases). Trimming pared 0 bases from V and 3 bases from J, leaving 9 bases between. The CDR3 has 15 residues. The germline gives CDR1 MNHNY, CDR2 SVGAGI (reference sequence). The CDR3 DNA sequence: TGTGCCAGCAGTTACTCTTGGACAGACAATCAGCCCCAGCATTTT. It is translated as CASSYSWTDNQPQHF.

This clonotype was picked up many times. The chain links TRBV28 to TRBJ1-5; tentative D call: TRBD1 (6 bases). V lost 5 bases, J lost 7 bases, and 21 bases lay in between. The germline V gene encodes CDR1 MDHEN and CDR2 SYDVKM. This CDR3 comprises 16 residues. CDR3 residues: CASSPLGGGASQPQHF. As DNA, the CDR3 is TGTGCCAGCAGTCCCCTAGGGGGTGGGGCCAGCCAGCCCCAGCATTTT. Supplemented by reference TRBV28 and TRBJ1-5, the full variable domain reads DVKVTQSSRYLVKRTGEKVFLECVQDMDHENMFWYRQDPGLGLRLIYFSYDVKMKEKGDIPEGYSVSREKKERFSLILESASTNQTSMYLCASSPLGGGASQPQHFGDGTRLSIL.

This clonotype showed up many times. The chain recombines TRBV7-2 with TRBJ2-7; D perhaps matches TRBD1 (6 bases). The CDR3 covers 16 residues. V lost 5 bases to trimming and J lost 0 bases, with 17 bases between them. Germline V gene sequence: CDR1 SGHTA, CDR2 FQGNSA. CDR3 in amino acids: CASSAQTGFGSYEQYF. CDR3 coding DNA: TGTGCCAGCAGCGCCCAGACAGGTTTTGGCTCCTACGAGCAGTACTTC. The entire variable domain, with the rest obtained from reference TRBV7-2 and TRBJ2-7, is as follows: GAGVSQSPSNKVTEKGKDVELRCDPISGHTALYWYRQSLGQGLEFLIYFQGNSAPDKSGLPSDRFSAERTGGSVSTLTIQRTQQEDSAVYLCASSAQTGFGSYEQYFGPGTRLTVT.

This clonotype was detected many times. J is TRBJ1-5 and V is TRBV7-8; D unresolved. CDR1 is SGHVS and CDR2 is FQNEAQ in the germline V gene. The length of the CDR3 is 16 residues. Trimming removed 1 base from V and 5 bases from J, with 15 bases in between. The CDR3 DNA sequence: TGTGCCAGCAGCTTAGAACTGGGGAGAGGCGATCAGCCCCAGCATTTT. It encodes CASSLELGRGDQPQHF.

This clonotype appeared many times. This chain links TRBV2 with TRBJ1-1; D call uncertain. This CDR3 region has 13 residues. The germline V gene encodes CDR1 SNHLY and CDR2 FYNNEI. The ends were cut back, 6 bases at V and 1 base at J, with 9 bases in the middle. The chain's CDR3 is CASRDDWNTEAFF. CDR3 nucleotides: TGTGCCAGCAGGGATGACTGGAACACTGAAGCTTTCTTT.

This clonotype was observed many times. The J gene is TRBJ2-4, the V gene TRBV4-3; 8 bases are shared with TRBD2. From germline, CDR1 is LGHNA and CDR2 YSLEER. The junction had 7 bases not matched to a gene; V was cut back by 0 bases and J by 3 bases. This CDR3 region has 17 residues. The CDR3 DNA reads as TGCGCCAGCAGCCAAGATGTTGCCGGGGGGGGCAAAAACATTCAGTACTTC. This translates into CASSQDVAGGGKNIQYF.

This clonotype was seen repeatedly, ten times or more. The chain has TRBV7-2 and TRBJ1-1; no clear D. The CDR3 spans 12 residues. The V gene lost 2 bases and the J gene lost 4 bases, with 5 bases spanning the gap. CDR1 and CDR2 (germline): SGHTA, FQGNSA. In nucleotides, the CDR3 is TGTGCCAGCAGCTTAAGGGTCACTGAAGCTTTCTTT. Its protein product is CASSLRVTEAFF.

At least ten counts were recorded for this clonotype. The chain employs TRBV7-8 and TRBJ1-2; tentatively, D is TRBD1 (5 bases). Trimming took off 0 bases at V and 10 bases at J, with 18 bases between the two ends. The CDR3 sequence is 15 residues long. Germline CDR1 reads SGHVS; CDR2 reads FQNEAQ. CDR3 sequence reads: CASSLALRGAADYTF. CDR3 DNA sequence: TGTGCCAGCAGCTTAGCGCTTCGGGGCGCGGCGGACTACACCTTC.

To note about this clonotype: A much larger clone is a single base away; this may be a read error. V and J are TRBV5-1 and TRBJ2-1; TRBD2 might be the D (6 bases). Germline CDR1 SGHRS, CDR2 YFSETQ. The CDR3 runs to 12 residues. CDR3 nucleotide sequence: TGCGCCACCGGGGAGGACTACAATGAGCAGCTCTTC. It specifies CATGEDYNEQLF.

V is TRBV30 and J is TRBJ1-4; 8 nucleotides agree with TRBD1. CDR1 GTSNPN and CDR2 SVGIG come from the germline V gene (reference sequence). V was clipped by 0 bases and J by 8 bases; unmatched bases: 2. This CDR3 region has 13 residues. The CDR3 sequence: CAWSVSGGEKLFF. The CDR3 bases are TGTGCCTGGAGTGTGTCAGGGGGCGAAAAACTGTTTTTT.

This clonotype was counted ten times or more. The chain combines TRBV20-1 with TRBJ1-6; D ambiguous. CDR1 DFQATT and CDR2 SNEGSKA come from the germline V gene (reference sequence). This CDR3 is 14 amino acids long. Trimming took 3 bases from V and 6 from J, leaving 12 bases between them. CDR3 nucleotides: TGCAGTGCTAGCCAGCTAGCCACTAATTCACCCCTCCACTTT. Translation gives CSASQLATNSPLHF.

This clonotype was seen at least ten times. The CDR3 reads CATSSQRQGEQYF. The CDR3 coding sequence is TGTGCCACCAGCTCCCAGAGGCAGGGAGAGCAGTACTTC. The chain links TRBV15 to TRBJ2-7, with D possibly TRBD1 on 5 matching bases. CDR1 LNHNV and CDR2 YYDKDF come from the germline V gene (reference sequence). CDR3 length: 13 amino acids. V gave up 5 bases and J gave up 7 bases, with 15 bases separating them.

This clonotype occurred many times. The chain uses TRBV2 and TRBJ2-1; 15 nucleotides agree with TRBD2. The CDR3 extends over 16 amino acids. Losses at the gene ends were 6 bases for V and 10 bases for J; bases not matched to a gene: 10. Germline-derived CDR1 and CDR2 are SNHLY and FYNNEI. Written as DNA, the CDR3 is TGTGCCAGCAGGGATTGGACTAGCGGGGGGGCCAGGGAGCAGTTCTTC. Residues: CASRDWTSGGAREQFF.

This clonotype showed up many times. The chain combines TRBV28 with TRBJ2-6; D remains unclear. Trimming removed 6 bases from V and 0 bases from J, with 3 bases in between. The CDR3 loop spans 13 amino acids. Looked up from germline, CDR1 is MDHEN and CDR2 is SYDVKM. The CDR3 is CASRSSGANVLTF. The CDR3, as DNA: TGTGCCAGCAGGAGCTCTGGGGCCAACGTCCTGACTTTC.

This clonotype was picked up many times. The V and J genes are TRBV7-2 and TRBJ1-1, with D possibly TRBD1 on 5 matching bases. Germline V gene lookup returns CDR1 SGHTA and CDR2 FQGNSA. The CDR3 spans 14 residues. Trimming cost V 1 base and J 1 base, with 7 bases left between them. In nucleotides, the CDR3 is TGTGCCAGCAGCTTAGTCCAGGGGAACACTGAAGCTTTCTTT. It is translated as CASSLVQGNTEAFF. The complete variable domain, with remaining parts taken from reference TRBV7-2 and TRBJ1-1, reads GAGVSQSPSNKVTEKGKDVELRCDPISGHTALYWYRQSLGQGLEFLIYFQGNSAPDKSGLPSDRFSAERTGGSVSTLTIQRTQQEDSAVYLCASSLVQGNTEAFFGQGTRLTVV.

The CDR3 DNA follows: TGCAGCGTTGAAGGCACAGGGGGGACCGGGGAGCTGTTTTTT. This codes for CSVEGTGGTGELFF. V and J are TRBV29-1 and TRBJ2-2; TRBD1 aligns across 8 bases. The CDR3 consists of 14 residues. Losses at the gene ends were 1 base for V and 5 bases for J; bases not matched to a gene: 3. Germline V gives CDR1 SQVTM, CDR2 ANQGSEA.

This clonotype was picked up a small number of times. V usage is TRBV2 and J usage is TRBJ1-2; TRBD1 aligns across 8 bases. The junction had 18 bases not matched to a gene; V was cut back by 5 bases and J by 4 bases. Germline V CDR1 and CDR2: SNHLY, FYNNEI. This CDR3 is built from 18 residues. The CDR3 DNA is TGTGCCAGCAGTCCTCCGGACAGGGAGGCTCGGATCGGCTATGGCTACACCTTC. It encodes CASSPPDREARIGYGYTF.

This clonotype came up many times. V gene TRBV18 combines with J gene TRBJ2-5; TRBD2 aligns across 10 bases. The CDR3 has 16 residues. CDR1 is KGHSH, CDR2 LQKENI, per germline. With V trimmed by 5 bases and J by 5 bases, 11 bases remained unmatched. The CDR3 protein is CASSSRLAGLRETQYF. CDR3 sequence (DNA): TGTGCCAGCTCATCCCGACTAGCGGGCCTTCGGGAGACCCAGTACTTC. The variable domain in full, completed from reference TRBV18 and TRBJ2-5, reads NAGVMQNPRHLVRRRGQEARLRCSPMKGHSHVYWYRQLPEEGLKFMVYLQKENIIDESGMPKERFSAEFPKEGPSILRIQQVVRGDSAAYFCASSSRLAGLRETQYFGPGTRLLVL.

To note about this clonotype: A single base separates this from a much larger clone, so it may be a read error. This chain links TRBV29-1 with TRBJ2-2, with D tentatively TRBD1 (5 bases). The V end was cut by 7 bases, the J end by 5 bases, with 14 bases between. CDR1 is SQVTM, CDR2 ANQGSEA, per germline. This CDR3 spans 13 amino acids. The CDR3 sequence: CSARTMGTGELFF. The CDR3 DNA follows: TGCAGCGCTAGGACAATGGGGACCGGGGAGCTGTTTTTT.

The V gene is TRBV7-6, the J gene TRBJ1-4, with 8 bases identical to TRBD1. There are 18 residues in the CDR3. The V and J ends lost 2 bases and 6 bases, in that order; junction bases with no gene match: 14. Germline V lookup: CDR1 SGHVS, CDR2 FNYEAQ. The CDR3 loop reads CASSLKTGDGREDEKLFF. CDR3 sequence (DNA): TGTGCCAGCAGCTTAAAGACAGGGGACGGACGTGAGGATGAAAAACTGTTTTTT.

Concerning this clonotype itself: One base away lies a much larger clone, so this may be a sequencing read error. This sequence joins TRBV6-4 and TRBJ2-3, with D maybe TRBD1 (6 bases). CDR1 is MRHNA, CDR2 SNTAGT, per germline. The CDR3 loop spans 14 amino acids. CDR3 coding DNA: TGTGCCAGCAGCGAACAGGGTAGCACAGTTACGCAGTATTTT. It specifies CASSEQGSTVTQYF.

This clonotype turned up a few times. The chain joins TRBV12-3 or TRBV12-4 to TRBJ2-1; D is perhaps TRBD2 (6 bases). Trimming stripped 1 base from V and 3 bases from J, with 10 bases between. This CDR3 has 15 residues. The CDR3 reads CASSLGRGNYNEQFF. Written as DNA, the CDR3 is TGTGCCAGCAGTTTAGGACGGGGGAACTACAATGAGCAGTTCTTC.

This clonotype showed up many times. V gene TRBV5-5 combines with J gene TRBJ1-1; D ambiguous. The CDR3 runs to 14 residues. V lost 0 bases and J 0 bases, leaving 6 bases between the germline ends. Germline V CDR1 and CDR2: SGHKS, YYEKEE (reference sequence). The CDR3 DNA sequence: TGTGCCAGCAGCTTGGCGGCCATGAACACTGAAGCTTTCTTT. Translation: CASSLAAMNTEAFF.

Many counts were recorded for this clonotype. The chain employs TRBV7-6 and TRBJ2-2; D is possibly TRBD1 (6 bases). The CDR3 has 15 residues. The V and J ends lost 5 bases and 8 bases respectively, with 18 bases between them. CDR1 and CDR2 from the germline V gene are SGHVS and FNYEAQ. In DNA, the CDR3 is TGTGCCAGCAGCCCTCAGAGCCAGGGGCTTGGGGAGCTGTTTTTT. Translated, it gives CASSPQSQGLGELFF.

This clonotype came up many times. V is TRBV7-2 and J is TRBJ2-7, with D hard to call. Germline CDR1 SGHTA, CDR2 FQGNSA. V lost 2 bases and J lost 2, with 13 bases in between. The CDR3 totals 15 residues. The CDR3 nucleotides are TGTGCCAGCAGCTTACTTGGGCAGAGCCCCTACGAGCAGTACTTC. Its translation is CASSLLGQSPYEQYF.

V gene TRBV14 combines with J gene TRBJ2-3, with unresolved D. The CDR3 spans 15 residues. The germline gives CDR1 SGHDN, CDR2 FVKESK. For the CDR3, the DNA is TGTGCAGCAGCCACCGACACTTGGGATGTGGATACGCAGTATTTT. Amino acid sequence: CAAATDTWDVDTQYF.

This clonotype was seen ten or more times. The chain couples TRBV12-5 to TRBJ2-7; possibly TRBD1 for D (6 bases). Germline V gene lookup returns CDR1 LGHNT and CDR2 FRNRAP. V was cut by 3 bases and J by 4 bases, with 10 bases left in between. CDR3 length: 13 residues. This CDR3 is CASGFGTFYEQYF. The CDR3 nucleotides read TGTGCTAGTGGTTTCGGGACATTTTACGAGCAGTACTTC.